There are many counts of the clone carrying this T cell receptor (beta chain). Its antigen is not known. The read gets to within 3 residues of the CDR3 end, and the germline J gene fills in the rest. Sequencing input was equivalent genomic DNA from CVID and controls. Here immunoSEQ multiplex PCR was the method, and the copy in TCRdb shows in-frame clones only, minus some. The sample shows more than 55,000 clones, none of them appearing just once. This sample was taken from a study of T cell clonality in common variable immunodeficiency. Findings and limits, study-wide: Reportedly, TCR beta sequences from common variable immunodeficiency showed fewer deletions and N-nucleotide insertions. TCRbeta clonality was increased in CVID versus healthy controls.

Germline CDR1 GTSNPN, CDR2 SVGIG (reference sequence). Trimming removed 2 bases at V and 0 bases at J, with 13 bases between. This CDR3 is 15 amino acids long. The sequenced sample consisted of peripheral blood mononuclear cells. This sequence originates from a person between 18 and 75 years old in good health. The chain employs TRBV30 and TRBJ1-1, with D possibly being TRBD1 (6 bases). CDR3 in amino acids: CAWSYNRAMNTEAFF. CDR3 DNA (partial): TGTGCCTGGAGTTATAACAGGGCCATGAACACTGAA.